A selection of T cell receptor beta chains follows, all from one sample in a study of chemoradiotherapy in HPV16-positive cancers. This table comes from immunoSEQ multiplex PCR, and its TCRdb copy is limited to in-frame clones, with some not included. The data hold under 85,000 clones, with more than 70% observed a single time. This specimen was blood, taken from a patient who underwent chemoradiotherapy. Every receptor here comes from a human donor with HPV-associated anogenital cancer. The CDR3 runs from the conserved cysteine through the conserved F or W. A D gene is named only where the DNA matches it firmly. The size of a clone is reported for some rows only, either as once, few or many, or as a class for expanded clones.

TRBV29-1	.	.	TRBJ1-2	CSAHDRRIGYGYTF	TGCAGCGCCCATGACAGGAGGATTGGCTATGGCTACACCTTC
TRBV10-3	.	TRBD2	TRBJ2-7	CAISPRTSAKSPYEQYF	TGTGCCATCAGTCCCCGGACTAGCGCAAAGAGCCCCTACGAGCAGTACTTC
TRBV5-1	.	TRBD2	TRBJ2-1	CASSAISGSPYNEQFF	TGCGCCAGCAGCGCCATTAGCGGGAGCCCCTACAATGAGCAGTTCTTC
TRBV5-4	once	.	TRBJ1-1	CASSLWSGEGAEAFF	TGTGCCAGCAGCTTGTGGTCAGGGGAGGGCGCTGAAGCTTTCTTT
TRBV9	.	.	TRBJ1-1	CASSVGRSSTEAFF	TGTGCCAGCAGCGTAGGCAGGTCCTCCACTGAAGCTTTCTTT
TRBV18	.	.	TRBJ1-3	CASSQMTGTTTSGNTIYF	TGTGCCAGCTCGCAAATGACCGGGACAACAACCTCTGGAAACACCATATATTTT
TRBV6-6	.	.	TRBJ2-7	CASGRRSSYEQYF	TGTGCCAGCGGTCGACGTAGCTCCTACGAGCAGTACTTC
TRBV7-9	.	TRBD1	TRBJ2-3	CASRNLQGARDTQYF	TGTGCCAGCAGGAACCTACAGGGGGCGCGGGATACGCAGTATTTT
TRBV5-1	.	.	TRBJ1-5	CASSSQGKEDQPQHF	TGCGCCAGCAGCTCCCAGGGGAAAGAGGATCAGCCCCAGCATTTT
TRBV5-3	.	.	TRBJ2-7	CASSLEAGSSYEQYF	TGTGCCAGCAGCTTGGAGGCGGGGAGCTCCTACGAGCAGTACTTC
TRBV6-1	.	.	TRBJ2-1	CASSESGSNEQFF	TGTGCCAGCAGTGAATCAGGGAGCAATGAGCAGTTCTTC
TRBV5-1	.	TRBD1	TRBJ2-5	CASSRDSFQETQYF	TGCGCCAGCAGTCGGGACAGCTTTCAAGAGACCCAGTACTTC
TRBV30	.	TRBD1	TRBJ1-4	CAWSTRLGTGGVGEKLFF	TGTGCCTGGAGTACTAGGTTGGGGACAGGGGGCGTCGGGGAAAAACTGTTTTTT
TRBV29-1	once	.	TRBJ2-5	CSVARDQETQYF	TGCAGCGTTGCCCGGGACCAAGAGACCCAGTACTTC
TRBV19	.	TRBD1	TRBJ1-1	CASSTSGGTNTEAFF	TGTGCCAGTAGTACATCAGGGGGCACGAACACTGAAGCTTTCTTT
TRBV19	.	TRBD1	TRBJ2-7	CASKRDSSYEQYF	TGTGCCAGTAAGAGGGACAGCTCCTACGAGCAGTACTTC
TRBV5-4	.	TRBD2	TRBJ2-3	CASSLRGLADTSTDTQYF	TGTGCCAGCAGCTTGAGGGGACTAGCGGACACTAGCACAGATACGCAGTATTTT
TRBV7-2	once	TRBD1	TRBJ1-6	CASSFPGTGVSPLHF	TGTGCCAGCAGCTTTCCCGGGACAGGGGTTTCACCCCTCCACTTT
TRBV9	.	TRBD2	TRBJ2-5	CASSVTAGGQETQYF	TGTGCCAGCAGCGTAACGGCGGGGGGGCAAGAGACCCAGTACTTC
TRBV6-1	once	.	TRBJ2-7	CASSALLAAYPEQYF	TGTGCCAGCAGTGCCCTATTAGCCGCGTACCCCGAGCAGTACTTC
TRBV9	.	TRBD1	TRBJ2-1	CASSVVGGPYNEQFF	TGTGCCAGCAGCGTAGTAGGGGGCCCCTACAATGAGCAGTTCTTC
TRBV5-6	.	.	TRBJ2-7	CASSSLGSREQYF	TGTGCCAGCAGTTCGTTGGGGTCGCGGGAGCAGTACTTC
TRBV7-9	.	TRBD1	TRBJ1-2	CASSEGTGGNYGYTF	TGTGCCAGCAGCGAAGGGACAGGGGGCAACTATGGCTACACCTTC
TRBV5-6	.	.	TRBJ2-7	CASSPDPSQSYYEQYF	TGTGCCAGCAGCCCGGACCCCTCTCAGTCCTACTACGAGCAGTACTTC
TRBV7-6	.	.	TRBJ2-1	CASSWGVVGNEQFF	TGTGCCAGCAGCTGGGGCGTTGTCGGCAATGAGCAGTTCTTC